What follows describes a single T cell receptor (beta chain). This clonotype was seen ten or more times. No cognate antigen has been identified for it. Base qualities are not provided; no much larger clone lies one nucleotide away. CDR1 is given as LNHDA and CDR2 as SQIVND, both from the germline V gene (reference sequence). Measured from the cysteine to the phenylalanine, the CDR3 is 16 residues long. The sequence is cut down to CDR3 DNA, 48 bases in frame from base 1. Trimming takes 0 bases off V and 13 bases off J; junction bases not matched to a gene: 10. These data belong to a study of T cell repertoires in cytomegalovirus infection (dated by TCRdb to about 2019). Broadly, across the study: Donor HLA type was relevant to the analysis, because carriage of CMV infection together with the matching HLA type was indicated by public TCR beta signatures.

Sequencing used an Illumina HiSeq 1500. The public reads were reprocessed in TCRdb via fastp at Q25 and MiXCR, keeping in-frame beta chains. All rows with the same CDR3 protein become a single entry with the most common DNA and genes. This sample lists 250,000 or so distinct CDR3 sequences; less than 9.5% were detected once. The top ten clonotypes cover over 13% of the sample. The investigation overall reported the following: Carriers of CMV infection plus the relevant HLA type were discriminated by the cumulative frequency of public TCR beta family members in the study cohort and in an independent approximately 400-donor cohort. The ex vivo response was dominated by HLA-C-restricted CMV-specific TCR beta clonotypes, which also provided the single most frequent clonotype in two of eight donors.

This chain is built from TRBV19 and TRBJ2-1, and TRBD1 aligns with 12 junction nucleotides. Sample: PBMCs. The clonotype originates from a human donor in good health (CMV status not recorded). Some clones in this sample may be carry-over from other donors' samples. The nucleotide sequence is given as TGTGCCAGTAGTATAGACCCGGGACAGGGGGCCCCGCATCAGTTCTTC. This translates into CASSIDPGQGAPHQFF.